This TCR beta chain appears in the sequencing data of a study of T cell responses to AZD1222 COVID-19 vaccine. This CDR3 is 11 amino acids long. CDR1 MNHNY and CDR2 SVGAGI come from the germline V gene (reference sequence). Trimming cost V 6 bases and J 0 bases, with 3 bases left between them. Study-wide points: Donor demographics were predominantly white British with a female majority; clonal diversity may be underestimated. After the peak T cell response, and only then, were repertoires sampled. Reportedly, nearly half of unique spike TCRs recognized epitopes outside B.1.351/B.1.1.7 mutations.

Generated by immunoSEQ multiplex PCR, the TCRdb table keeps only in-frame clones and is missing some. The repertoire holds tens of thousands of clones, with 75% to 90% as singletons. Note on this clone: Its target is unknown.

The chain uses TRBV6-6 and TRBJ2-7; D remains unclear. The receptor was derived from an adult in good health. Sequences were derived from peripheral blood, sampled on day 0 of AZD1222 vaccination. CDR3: CASSTSYEQYF. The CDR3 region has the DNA TGTGCCAGCAGCACCTCCTACGAGCAGTACTTC.